This TCR beta chain was sequenced in a study of OX40 agonist ivuxolimab in advanced cancers. Study-wide points: CD8+ T cells showed, on average, more clonal expansion than CD4+ cells.

Profiling relied on immunoSEQ multiplex PCR, and the TCRdb table lists in-frame clones only, not all of them. The sample includes fewer than 80,000 clones, approximately 85% of them seen just once. Remarks on this clone: Its specificity is unknown.

This CDR3 is built from 14 residues. With 3 bases clipped from V and 4 bases from J, the junction kept 0 bases outside the gene matches. Looked up from germline, CDR1 is LNHDA and CDR2 is SQIVND (reference sequence). Patients were ruled out by autoimmune disease history or systemic immunosuppression. The receptor comes from an adult with an advanced solid tumor such as melanoma, head and neck, liver or kidney cancer. This chain uses TRBV19 with TRBJ1-1, with 12 bases matching TRBD1. The specimen comprised CD4+ or CD8+ T cells sorted from blood, sampled in a trial of the OX40 agonist ivuxolimab. CDR3 sequence (DNA): TGTGCCAGTAGTATGGGACAGGGGGCCACTGAAGCTTTCTTT. This codes for CASSMGQGATEAFF.